The T cell receptor (beta chain) described here comes from a study of response to subunit inactivated influenza vaccine. In TCRdb, the RT-PCR reads were re-called with MiXCR into one record per CDR3 protein. The data hold about 530,000 distinct CDR3 sequences, with 10% to 15% observed a single time. With respect to this clonotype: Its antigen is unidentified.

Study-level findings and limits: Only a handful of new T cells, the authors suggested, are recruited with each seasonal influenza vaccination.

Germline V gives CDR1 MNHEY, CDR2 SVGEGT. V was clipped by 6 bases and J by 5 bases, with 20 bases between them. The CDR3 spans 17 residues. The sequencing here drew on PBMCs from blood, taken 45 days after vaccination. The sequence was obtained from a man in his fifties or sixties who received an inactivated influenza vaccine. V usage is TRBV6-2 or TRBV6-3 and J usage is TRBJ2-6; tentative D call: TRBD1 (6 bases). The DNA for the CDR3 is TGTGCCAGCAGAAGGGGGTTGGGATCTGGAAGGGCCAACGTCCTGACTTTC. Translating it yields CASRRGLGSGRANVLTF.